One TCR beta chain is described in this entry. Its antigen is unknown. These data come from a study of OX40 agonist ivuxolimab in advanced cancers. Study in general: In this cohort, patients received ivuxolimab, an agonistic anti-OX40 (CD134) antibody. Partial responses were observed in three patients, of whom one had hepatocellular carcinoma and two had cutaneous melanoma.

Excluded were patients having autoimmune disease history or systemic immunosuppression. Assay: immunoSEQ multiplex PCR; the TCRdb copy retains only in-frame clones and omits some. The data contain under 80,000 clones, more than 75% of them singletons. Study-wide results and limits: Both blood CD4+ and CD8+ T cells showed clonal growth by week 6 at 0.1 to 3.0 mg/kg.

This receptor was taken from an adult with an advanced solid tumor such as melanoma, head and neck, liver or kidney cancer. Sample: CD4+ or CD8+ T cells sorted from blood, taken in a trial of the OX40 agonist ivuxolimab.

The CDR3 here is CASSFLTGRGETQYF. The CDR3 DNA reads TGTGCCAGCAGTTTCCTGACAGGGCGAGGAGAGACCCAGTACTTC. The chain links TRBV28 to TRBJ2-5; 7 positions agree with TRBD1. Germline lookup yields CDR1 MDHEN and CDR2 SYDVKM. The CDR3 is 15 amino acids. V lost 3 bases, J lost 4 bases, and 8 bases stayed unmatched.